Included here is one T cell receptor (beta chain) sequence, with context. Its antigen is undetermined. These data are taken from a study of STAT5B mutations in CD4+ large granular lymphocyte leukemia. Study-level findings and limits: Without putative leukemic clones, patient CD4-sorted repertoires remained more clonal than healthy CD4+ repertoires. The CD4+ versus CD8+ T-LGLL clonality difference may reflect limited sample size.

This was a survey-level run. Original analysis: Productive clonotypes were detectable down to 2.59 x 10-5 frequency. Data came from immunoSEQ multiplex PCR; TCRdb stores just in-frame clones and leaves some out. Clone size and the V and J calls come from that table; the DNA yielded D and trimming. The sample yields more than 20,000 clones, around 81% seen once. The sequenced material came from CD4+ T cells from blood buffy coats. This clonotype originated in a human donor in good health.

The CDR3 nucleotides are TGTGCCAGTATGGGTCTATCAGATACCGGGGAGCTGTTTTTT. As protein: CASMGLSDTGELFF. The gene calls are TRBV19 and TRBJ2-2; D is undetermined. The CDR3 spans 14 residues. CDR1 is LNHDA, CDR2 SQIVND, per germline (reference sequence). Trimming removed 7 bases from V and 5 bases from J, with 14 bases in between.